The sequence of this TCR beta chain was determined in a study of Graves' ophthalmopathy and Graves' hyperthyroidism. The sample holds many counts of this clonotype. This CDR3 region has 14 residues. The V gene lost 1 base and the J gene lost 4 bases, with 11 bases spanning the gap. Per the germline V gene, CDR1 is SGDLS and CDR2 is YYNGEE. RNA transcripts provided the template for amplifying TCR beta CDR3 regions. HTBI primers were employed in first-round RT-PCR, then a second-round multiplex PCR followed. One entry per CDR3 protein, called by TCRdb with MiXCR from the multiplex PCR reads. This table holds about 500,000 distinct CDR3 sequences, about 35% found once.

V is TRBV9 and J is TRBJ1-1; D might be TRBD1 (6 bases). The sequenced sample consisted of peripheral blood or thyroid tissue (not recorded which). The sequence derives from an adult man with Graves' hyperthyroidism. DNA of the CDR3: TGTGCCAGCAGCGTACAGGGGTCCCCCACTGAAGCTTTCTTT. Its protein is CASSVQGSPTEAFF.